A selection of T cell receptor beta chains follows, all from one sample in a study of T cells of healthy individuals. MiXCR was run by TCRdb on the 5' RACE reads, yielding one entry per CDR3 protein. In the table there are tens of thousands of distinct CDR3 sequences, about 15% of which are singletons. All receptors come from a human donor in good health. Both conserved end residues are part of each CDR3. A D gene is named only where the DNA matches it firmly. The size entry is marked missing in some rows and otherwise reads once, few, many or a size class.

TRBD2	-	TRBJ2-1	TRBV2	TGTGCCAGCAGTGAAGCGCTTAGCGGGAGGGCCCTCGACGATGAGCAGTTCTTC	CASSEALSGRALDDEQFF
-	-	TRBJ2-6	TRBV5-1	TGCGCCAGCAGCTCTACTACTTCTGGGGCCAACGTCCTGACTTTC	CASSSTTSGANVLTF
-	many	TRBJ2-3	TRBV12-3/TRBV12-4	TGTGCCAGCAGTCCAATAGTGGGAGCAGATACGCAGTATTTT	CASSPIVGADTQYF
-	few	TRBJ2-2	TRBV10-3	TGTGCCATCACGGACGCGAACACCGGGGAGCTGTTTTTT	CAITDANTGELFF
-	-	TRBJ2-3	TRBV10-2	TGCGCCAGCCGAGGGGGGGGAACCACAGATACGCAGTATTTT	CASRGGGTTDTQYF
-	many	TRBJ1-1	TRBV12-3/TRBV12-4	TGTGCCAGCAGTTTAGAAGGGGGAAGGGGCACTGAAGCTTTCTTT	CASSLEGGRGTEAFF
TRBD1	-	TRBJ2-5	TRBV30	TGTGCCTGGAGTGGGACAGGTCGGGAGACCCAGTACTTC	CAWSGTGRETQYF
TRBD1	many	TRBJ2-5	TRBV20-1	TGCAGTGCTTACGACAGGGTGAAGATATGGGAGACCCAGTACTTC	CSAYDRVKIWETQYF
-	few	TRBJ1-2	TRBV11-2	TGTGCCAGCATCGATAACTTACAGCGACCCTATGGCTACACCTTC	CASIDNLQRPYGYTF
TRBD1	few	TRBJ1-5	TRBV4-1	TGCGCCAGCAGCCAAGATTACGGGACAGGGGGCGGTCAGCCCCAGCATTTT	CASSQDYGTGGGQPQHF
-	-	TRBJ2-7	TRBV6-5	TGTGCCAGCAGTTACTCGAATGCCCGAGACGAGCAGTACTTC	CASSYSNARDEQYF
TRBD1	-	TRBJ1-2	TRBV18	TGTGCCAGCTCACCTGGACAGGGGCAACTCGGCTACACCTTC	CASSPGQGQLGYTF
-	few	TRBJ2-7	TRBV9	TGTGCCAGCAGCGTATACGGGGGTCCCATCGGCGAGCAGTACTTC	CASSVYGGPIGEQYF
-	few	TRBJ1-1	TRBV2	TGTGCCAGCAGTGACTGGGGATTGGGCACTGAAGCTTTCTTT	CASSDWGLGTEAFF
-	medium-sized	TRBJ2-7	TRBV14	TGTGCCAGCAGCCCCAGGGTGGCCTACGAGCAGTACTTC	CASSPRVAYEQYF
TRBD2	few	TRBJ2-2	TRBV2	TGTGCCAGCGAGGCTAGCGGGAGGGCCGGGACCGGGGAGCTGTTTTTT	CASEASGRAGTGELFF
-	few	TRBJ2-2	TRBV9	TGTGCCAGCAGCGTAGAATACGCGAACACCGGGGAGCTGTTTTTT	CASSVEYANTGELFF
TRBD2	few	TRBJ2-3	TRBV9	TGTGCCAGCAGCTTAACCCCGGGACCCGGGGGGACAGATACGCAGTATTTT	CASSLTPGPGGTDTQYF
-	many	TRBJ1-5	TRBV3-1	TGTGCCAGCAGCGGCGGGACCTATAATCAGCCCCAGCATTTT	CASSGGTYNQPQHF
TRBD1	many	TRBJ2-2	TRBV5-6	TGTGCCAGCAGCCGGACAGGGGGCAGAACCGGGGAGCTGTTTTTT	CASSRTGGRTGELFF
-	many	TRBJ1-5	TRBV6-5	TGTGCCAGCAGTTACTCGGCAGGGGAGCCACCTCAGCCCCAGCATTTT	CASSYSAGEPPQPQHF
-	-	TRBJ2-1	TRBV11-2	TGTGCCAGCAGCCACGGGACTTTATACAATGAGCAGTTCTTC	CASSHGTLYNEQFF
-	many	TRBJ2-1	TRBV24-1	TGTGCCACCAGTGATTCCCTCCTTGCGTTTGACAATGAGCAGTTCTTC	CATSDSLLAFDNEQFF
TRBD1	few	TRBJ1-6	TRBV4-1	TGCGCCAGCAGCCAAACCGGGACAGCCCATTCACCCCTCCACTTT	CASSQTGTAHSPLHF
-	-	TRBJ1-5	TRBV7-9	TGTGCCAGCAGCTCACAGGGTCACAATCAGCCCCAGCATTTT	CASSSQGHNQPQHF
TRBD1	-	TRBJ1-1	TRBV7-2	TGTGCCAGCAGCTCACAGGGGGATACTGAAGCTTTCTTT	CASSSQGDTEAFF
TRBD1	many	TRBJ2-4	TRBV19	TGTGCCAGTAGTAGGACAGGGGGAAACATTCAGTACTTC	CASSRTGGNIQYF
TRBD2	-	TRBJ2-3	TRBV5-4	TGTGCCAGCAGCCGTAGACTAGCGGGGACAGATACGCAGTATTTT	CASSRRLAGTDTQYF
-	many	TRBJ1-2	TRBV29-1	TGCAGTGAGGGGGGAGGCTACACCTTC	CSEGGGYTF
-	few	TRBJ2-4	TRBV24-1	TGTGCCACCAGGCCAGGGACTCTAGCCAAAAACATTCAGTACTTC	CATRPGTLAKNIQYF
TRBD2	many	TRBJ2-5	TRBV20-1	TGCAGTGCTGGAACGGGACTAGCGGGAGAGACCCAGTACTTC	CSAGTGLAGETQYF
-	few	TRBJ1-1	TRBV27	TGTGCCAGCAGTTACCGGGGGCTCACTGAAGCTTTCTTT	CASSYRGLTEAFF
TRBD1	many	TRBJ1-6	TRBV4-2	TGTGCCAGCAGCCAAGTAGGGGGCCCCCAAAATTCACCCCTCCACTTT	CASSQVGGPQNSPLHF
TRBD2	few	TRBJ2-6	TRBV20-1	TGCAGTGCCATTATCGGGGGGGCCTCTGGGGCCAACGTCCTGACTTTC	CSAIIGGASGANVLTF
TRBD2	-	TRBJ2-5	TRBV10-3	TGTGCCATCCATAGCGGGGGGGCCCAAGAGACCCAGTACTTC	CAIHSGGAQETQYF
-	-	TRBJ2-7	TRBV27	TGTGCCAGCAGCCCCAAGGCCTACGGGACCTCCTACGAGCAGTACTTC	CASSPKAYGTSYEQYF
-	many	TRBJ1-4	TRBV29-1	TGCAGCGTTGAGGACAAAGCTAATGAAAAACTGTTTTTT	CSVEDKANEKLFF
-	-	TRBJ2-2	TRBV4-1	TGCGCCAGCAGCCAAGAGTTCAGGGTTTGGACCGGGGAGCTGTTTTTT	CASSQEFRVWTGELFF
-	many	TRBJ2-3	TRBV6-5	TGTGCCAGCAGTCGCGGACTGGGCACAGATACGCAGTATTTT	CASSRGLGTDTQYF
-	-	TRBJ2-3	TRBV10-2	TGCGCCAGCAGTGAGGCGAGCCGCACAGATACGCAGTATTTT	CASSEASRTDTQYF